A selection of T cell receptor beta chains follows, all from one sample in a study of CD8 T cells in ankylosing spondylitis. TCRdb independently ran MiXCR on the 5' RACE reads; one entry per CDR3 protein. The table includes some 250,000 distinct CDR3 sequences, roughly 8.6% detected once. Sequenced: blood, either unsorted or a sorted T cell fraction (not recorded which). Every receptor here comes from a male donor with ankylosing spondylitis or in good health (not recorded which). Both conserved end residues are part of each CDR3. A D gene is named only where the DNA matches it firmly. Clone size appears in some rows only: once, few, many, or a class for an expanded clone.

V	J	size	D	CDR3	DNA
TRBV27	TRBJ2-1	many	TRBD1	CASSLIPDRDNNEQFF	TGTGCCAGCAGTTTAATCCCGGACAGGGACAACAATGAGCAGTTCTTC
TRBV27	TRBJ2-7	.	.	CASSSWSSYEQYF	TGTGCCAGCAGTTCCTGGAGCTCCTACGAGCAGTACTTC
TRBV10-3	TRBJ2-3	many	TRBD1	CAISEGQGVTDTQYF	TGTGCCATCAGCGAGGGACAGGGCGTCACAGATACGCAGTATTTT
TRBV12-3/TRBV12-4	TRBJ1-1	many	.	CASSLGPTEAFF	TGTGCCAGCAGTTTAGGCCCCACTGAAGCTTTCTTT
TRBV7-2	TRBJ2-3	many	.	CASSYREMADTQYF	TGTGCCAGCAGCTACAGGGAGATGGCAGATACGCAGTATTTT
TRBV12-5	TRBJ1-5	many	.	CASGFPNQPQHF	TGTGCTAGTGGCTTTCCCAATCAGCCCCAGCATTTT
TRBV7-7	TRBJ2-7	many	TRBD1	CASSFGTGPYEQYF	TGTGCTAGCAGCTTTGGGACAGGGCCATACGAGCAGTACTTC
TRBV20-1	TRBJ2-1	.	TRBD2	CSARDQAGGSYNEQFF	TGCAGTGCTAGAGATCAGGCGGGGGGCTCCTACAATGAGCAGTTCTTC
TRBV4-3	TRBJ1-1	.	.	CASSQASGVSTEAFF	TGCGCCAGCAGCCAAGCCTCAGGGGTGAGCACTGAAGCTTTCTTT
TRBV7-9	TRBJ2-7	.	.	CASGTDEQYF	TGTGCCAGCGGTACGGACGAGCAGTACTTC
TRBV9	TRBJ2-2	many	.	CASSVDQAAGELFF	TGTGCCAGCAGCGTAGATCAAGCGGCCGGGGAGCTGTTTTTT
TRBV6-6	TRBJ1-5	many	.	CAGGTRNQPQHF	TGTGCCGGGGGAACTCGCAATCAGCCCCAGCATTTT
TRBV7-2	TRBJ2-5	few	.	CASSRGAQYF	TGTGCCAGCAGCCGCGGCGCCCAGTACTTC
TRBV27	TRBJ1-5	many	.	CASNSEGYGQPQHF	TGTGCCAGCAACTCGGAAGGGTATGGTCAGCCCCAGCATTTT
TRBV12-3/TRBV12-4	TRBJ2-3	many	TRBD2	CASSYRLAGDTQYF	TGTGCCAGCAGTTACCGACTAGCGGGGGATACGCAGTATTTT
TRBV30	TRBJ1-1	.	.	CAWSSLGPDLSEAFF	TGTGCCTGGAGCTCCTTGGGGCCGGACCTTTCTGAAGCTTTCTTT
TRBV6-5	TRBJ2-7	many	.	CASSSGQPEQYF	TGTGCCAGCAGTTCTGGACAGCCAGAGCAGTACTTC
TRBV7-9	TRBJ1-2	many	.	CASSQQGGDGYTF	TGTGCCAGCAGCCAACAAGGAGGAGATGGCTACACCTTC
TRBV27	TRBJ2-5	few	TRBD1	CASSLYWPGTGGSETQYF	TGTGCCAGCAGTTTATATTGGCCTGGGACAGGGGGCTCGGAGACCCAGTACTTC
TRBV11-2	TRBJ2-5	many	.	CASSSRLGGETQYF	TGTGCCAGCAGCTCCCGGTTAGGGGGAGAGACCCAGTACTTC
TRBV25-1	TRBJ1-1	.	.	CASGEAFKAFF	TGTGCCAGCGGGGAGGCATTTAAAGCTTTCTTT
TRBV20-1	TRBJ2-1	many	.	CSASLRFPGDEQFF	TGCAGTGCTAGTCTCAGGTTTCCGGGGGATGAGCAGTTCTTC